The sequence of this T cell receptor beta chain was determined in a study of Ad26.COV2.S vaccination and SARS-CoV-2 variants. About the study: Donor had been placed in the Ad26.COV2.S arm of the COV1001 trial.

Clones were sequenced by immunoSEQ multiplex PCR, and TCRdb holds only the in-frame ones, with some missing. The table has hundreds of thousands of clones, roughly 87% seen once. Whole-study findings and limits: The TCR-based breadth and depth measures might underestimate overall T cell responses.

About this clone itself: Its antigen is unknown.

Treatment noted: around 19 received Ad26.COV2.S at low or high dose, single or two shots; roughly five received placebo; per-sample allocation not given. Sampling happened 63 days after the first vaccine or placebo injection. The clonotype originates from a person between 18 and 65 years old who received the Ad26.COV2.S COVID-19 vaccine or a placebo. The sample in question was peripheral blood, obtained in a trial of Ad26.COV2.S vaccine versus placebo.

The CDR3 loop reads CASSLRTGSRNTEAFF. CDR3 bases: TGTGCCAGCAGCCTCCGGACAGGGAGTCGGAACACTGAAGCTTTCTTT. V is TRBV27 and J is TRBJ1-1; 8 bases map to TRBD1. Germline V gene data show CDR1 as MNHEY and CDR2 as SMNVEV (reference sequence). The CDR3 consists of 16 residues. V was pared by 6 bases and J by 1 base, with 10 bases of the junction left unmatched.